This TCR beta chain was found in a study of radiation and T cells in renal cell carcinoma. Study as a whole: Nephrectomy followed 15 Gy stereotactic body radiation by 4 weeks. Overall study results and limits: No pretreatment tumor biopsies were available for baseline clonotypes. From baseline, blood top tumor clonotypes peaked at 2 weeks post-radiation.

TCRdb keeps only in-frame clones here, not all; method: immunoSEQ multiplex PCR. The data hold some 100,000 clones, with 70% to 85% observed a single time. As to time point: baseline pretreatment blood. The sample's treatment: 15 Gy SBRT to primary tumor, nephrectomy 4 weeks later. The tumor was a clear cell renal cell carcinoma. On this clone itself: Its matching antigen is unknown.

Source: blood, taken from a patient whose treatment included radiotherapy and nephrectomy. This TCR was recovered from a man aged 55 to 70 with renal cell carcinoma.

CDR3 region: CAIGPGDTGELFF. The CDR3 nucleotides read TGTGCCATCGGGCCAGGGGACACCGGGGAGCTGTTTTTT. The chain links TRBV10-3 to TRBJ2-2; a possible D gene is TRBD1 (6 bases). The CDR3 extends over 13 amino acids. In germline, CDR1 is ENHRY, CDR2 SYGVKD. V lost 8 bases to trimming and J lost 3 bases, with 10 bases between them.